The rows below give T cell receptor beta chains drawn from one sample of a study of cytomegalovirus exposure and HLA in healthy donors. Profiled with immunoSEQ multiplex PCR; TCRdb holds only in-frame clones, not every one. The sample lists 65,000 to 95,000 clones, more than 85% occurring once. The source material was PBMCs. These receptors were taken from a woman aged 25 to 39 in good health and CMV-seronegative. The CDR3 runs from the conserved cysteine through the conserved F or W. A D gene is named only where the DNA matches it firmly.

d_call	v_call	j_call	cdr3_aa	cdr3_nt
TRBD2	TRBV19	TRBJ2-1	CASIGWASGRDEQFF	TGTGCCAGTATAGGTTGGGCTAGCGGACGGGATGAGCAGTTCTTC
TRBD2	TRBV2	TRBJ2-2	CASRLSGRANTGELFF	TGTGCCAGCAGATTAAGCGGGAGGGCGAACACCGGGGAGCTGTTTTTT
TRBD1	TRBV9	TRBJ2-5	CASSVIGGAETQYF	TGTGCCAGCAGCGTTATAGGGGGCGCAGAGACCCAGTACTTC
NA	TRBV28	TRBJ2-3	CASSPADTQYF	TGTGCCAGCAGTCCCGCGGATACGCAGTATTTT
NA	TRBV30	TRBJ2-1	CAWSVPTLRAYNEQFF	TGTGCCTGGAGTGTTCCGACTCTACGCGCCTACAATGAGCAGTTCTTC
NA	TRBV10-2	TRBJ2-7	CASSEAGVYEQYF	TGCGCCAGCAGTGAGGCAGGGGTCTACGAGCAGTACTTC
TRBD1	TRBV5-1	TRBJ2-7	CASSTVTGTGVYEQYF	TGCGCCAGCAGCACCGTAACCGGGACAGGGGTGTACGAGCAGTACTTC
NA	TRBV5-1	TRBJ2-2	CASSSPPAGGELFF	TGCGCCAGCAGCTCCCCCCCCGCAGGCGGGGAGCTGTTTTTT
TRBD1	TRBV7-9	TRBJ1-2	CASSLEGQGAQGYTF	TGTGCCAGCAGCTTAGAGGGACAGGGGGCGCAGGGCTACACCTTC
NA	TRBV19	TRBJ1-1	CASSIDGGETEAFF	TGTGCCAGTAGTATAGACGGGGGGGAAACTGAAGCTTTCTTT
NA	TRBV19	TRBJ1-1	CASSLTGPSNTEVFF	TGTGCCAGTAGCTTAACAGGGCCTTCGAACACTGAAGTTTTCTTT
TRBD1	TRBV28	TRBJ1-1	CASSLTAPRGLGAFF	TGTGCCAGCAGTTTAACCGCCCCAAGGGGGCTGGGGGCTTTCTTT
TRBD1	TRBV27	TRBJ1-2	CASRISGTVGYGYTF	TGTGCCAGCAGGATCTCCGGGACAGTGGGCTATGGCTACACCTTC
TRBD2	TRBV28	TRBJ2-7	CASRGGNKVQYF	TGTGCCAGCAGGGGAGGGAATAAGGTGCAGTACTTC
TRBD1	TRBV11-1	TRBJ1-6	CASSLEDRTNSPLHF	TGTGCCAGCAGCTTAGAGGACAGGACTAATTCACCCCTCCACTTT
NA	TRBV4-2	TRBJ2-4	CASSQAPGGPGTEAKNIQYF	TGTGCCAGCAGCCAAGCCCCTGGGGGCCCAGGTACAGAAGCCAAAAACATTCAGTACTTC
NA	TRBV5-1	TRBJ2-7	CASSLAGTPLSYEQYF	TGCGCCAGCAGCTTGGCCGGGACACCTCTCTCCTACGAGCAGTACTTC
TRBD2	TRBV9	TRBJ2-5	CASSAKRTSEETQYF	TGTGCCAGCAGCGCCAAAAGGACTAGTGAAGAGACCCAGTACTTC
NA	TRBV7-9	TRBJ2-3	CASSPTVRADTQYF	TGTGCCAGCAGCCCCACCGTTAGAGCAGATACGCAGTATTTT